This TCR beta chain was found in a study of identical twins. Study-wide findings and caveats: Where beta out-of-frame sequences were concerned, excess twin sharing was weaker. Not following the same donors, the study drew its conclusions from cross-sectional statistical analysis.

Trimming cost V 7 bases and J 5 bases, with 14 bases left between them. The CDR3 length is 14 residues. Germline V gives CDR1 MNHNS, CDR2 SASEGT. A note on this clonotype: Its specificity is not known.

Template switching added a universal primer site; cDNA carried unique molecular identifiers. MiXCR, applied by TCRdb to the 5' RACE reads, yields one record per CDR3 protein. The data show some 730,000 distinct CDR3 sequences, with roughly 18% seen just once and around 13% held by the top ten. These data were also filed under a second study, of T cells expressing NK-cell markers. Per that paper: Once again these clonotypes came out on top in the CD3+CD56-NKG2C+ fraction of several donors.

The chain has TRBV6-1 and TRBJ2-2; D perhaps matches TRBD2 (6 bases). The sample was PBMCs. The receptor comes from a woman aged 18-29 years in good health. The CDR3 coding sequence is TGTGCCAGCATGGGAGGATCGGGGACCGGGGAGCTGTTTTTT. It specifies CASMGGSGTGELFF.